Here is one T cell receptor (beta chain) with its context. The target of this receptor is not known. Base qualities are not recorded, but no much larger clone differs from it by a single base. This specimen belongs to a study of blood T cell repertoires in COVID-19 (dated by TCRdb to the early 2020s). Notes on the research overall: The collaborator samples originated in the United States, Italy and Spain and spanned the acute and convalescent phases of COVID-19. The material from the prospective study consisted of cDNA or gDNA derived from T cells, B-cell-depleted T cells, or PBMCs. Deeply sampled blood TCRbeta repertoires from subjects exposed to, actively infected with, or recovered from COVID-19 were included in the dataset. The repertoires were released in a freely available public database meant as a resource for research on the immune response to SARS-CoV-2. The samples were drawn from the first 160 participants of the ongoing ImmuneRACE study and from some 1,300 subjects provided by 6 global collaborators. Nearly every sample came with metadata listing a de-identified subject ID, COVID-19 status, age in years and sex. Where available, HLA class I and class II types were taken from metadata supplied by the sample provider and were not determined by assay-based typing. Beyond this particular receptor, the publication reports: How much clinical and demographic metadata was included differed by source and by participant, and the metadata was provided uncurated.

The CDR3 runs 15 residues from the cysteine to the phenylalanine. Solely the CDR3 DNA is kept, with 45 bases framed from the first base. Ends trimmed: V by 6 bases, J by 1 base; bases unmatched to a gene: 3. Per the germline V gene (reference sequence), MNHEY is the CDR1 and SMNVEV is the CDR2. The immunoSEQ Assay, a bias-controlled multiplex PCR, was used to amplify TCRbeta CDR3 regions from genomic DNA. As for how the authors treated the data: Nucleated cell counts per sample were estimated from amplification of reference gene primers within the assay. To quantify the absolute abundance of each unique TCRbeta CDR3 rearrangement, sequence reads were collapsed and filtered. Productive Simpson clonality was computed per sample as the square root of Simpson's diversity index over productive rearrangements. TCRdb holds this immuneACCESS table with in-frame rearrangements only. Some clones are missing; in checked studies, unresolved V genes explain under half, and the rest has no known cause. V, J and clone size were drawn from that table, and D and trimming were deduced from the DNA. In this sample the table shows roughly 60,000 clones, 75% to 90% of which occur a single time. The ten biggest clones cover 15% of the sample.

Collaborating institutions collected whole blood in K2EDTA tubes following their own protocols. For TCRbeta analysis, collaborators shipped samples in one of three forms: frozen whole blood, isolated PBMCs, or DNA extracted from either of those sample types. The TCR sequence derives from an elderly man with acute or convalescent COVID-19. This chain joins TRBV27 to TRBJ1-6, with 7 bases in between that match TRBD1. Material for sequencing was peripheral blood. CDR3 reads: CASSPTGSYNSPLHF. At the DNA level, the sequence is TGTGCCAGCAGCCCGACAGGGTCCTATAATTCACCCCTCCACTTT.